One sample yielded the 10 T cell receptor beta chains listed below, sequenced in a study of T cells in Graves' hyperthyroidism and ophthalmopathy. RNA transcripts provided the source from which TCR beta CDR3 regions were amplified. HTBI primers were used for first-round RT-PCR of the TCR CDR3. TCRdb analysed the multiplex PCR reads with MiXCR anew, one entry per CDR3 protein. The profile shows 250,000 to 350,000 distinct CDR3 sequences, about 15% of them singletons. Specimen: blood. The receptors shown here come from a man younger than 40 with Graves' hyperthyroidism.

In DNA form, the CDR3 reads TGCGCCAGCAGTGAGGTTGCAGACAACACTGAAGCTTTCTTT. Amino acid sequence: CASSEVADNTEAFF. This chain joins TRBV10-2 and TRBJ1-1, with D unresolved. This CDR3 contains 14 residues. Germline V gene sequence: CDR1 WSHSY, CDR2 SAAADI. V was cut by 2 bases and J by 2 bases, with 9 bases left in between.

J is TRBJ1-4 and V is TRBV5-1; D possibly corresponds to TRBD1 (5 bases). This CDR3 spans 18 amino acids. V was shortened by 4 bases and J by 0 bases, with 19 bases between the two germline ends. Germline V gives CDR1 SGHRS, CDR2 YFSETQ. CDR3 protein: CASSLAGGKLATNEKLFF. CDR3 coding DNA: TGCGCCAGCAGCCTGGCGGGGGGTAAACTTGCAACTAATGAAAAACTGTTTTTT.

This clonotype was seen more than once but under ten times. The J gene is TRBJ2-2, the V gene TRBV30; 10 bases map to TRBD1. CDR1 and CDR2 from the germline V gene are GTSNPN and SVGIG (reference sequence). The V and J ends lost 7 bases and 4 bases, in that order; junction bases with no gene match: 9. The CDR3 is 15 residues long. In nucleotides, the CDR3 is TGTGCCTTCCAAGTTGGGACAGGGGCCACCGGGGAGCTGTTTTTT. Translated, it gives CAFQVGTGATGELFF.

The rearrangement uses TRBV7-6 and TRBJ2-7; 7 bases align to TRBD2. V lost 2 bases, J lost 6 bases, and 16 bases stayed unmatched. The CDR3 contains 17 residues. CDR1 is SGHVS, CDR2 FNYEAQ, per germline. The CDR3 is CASSLIAGEAEVSEQYF. The CDR3 nucleotides are TGTGCCAGCAGCTTAATTGCGGGGGAGGCCGAAGTTTCCGAGCAGTACTTC.

This clonotype has at least ten counts. This chain connects TRBV7-9 to TRBJ2-1; 8 bases map to TRBD2. The CDR3 extends over 17 amino acids. The germline gives CDR1 SEHNR, CDR2 FQNEAQ (reference sequence). Losses at the gene ends were 5 bases for V and 0 bases for J; bases not matched to a gene: 9. CDR3 loop: CASSPAAGGSSYNEQFF. CDR3 nucleotides: TGTGCCAGCAGCCCAGCGGCGGGAGGAAGCTCCTACAATGAGCAGTTCTTC.

This clonotype was found many times. This sequence joins TRBV29-1 and TRBJ2-3; 8 nucleotides match TRBD2. V was pared by 3 bases and J by 4 bases, with 12 bases of the junction left unmatched. Germline V gene lookup returns CDR1 SQVTM and CDR2 ANQGSEA. This CDR3 spans 16 amino acids. CDR3 amino acids: CSVDTPQRESADTQYF. For the CDR3, the DNA is TGCAGCGTTGATACCCCTCAGCGGGAGTCGGCAGATACGCAGTATTTT.

This clonotype was seen at least ten times. The V gene is TRBV5-1, the J gene TRBJ2-3; D is ambiguous. This CDR3 is built from 14 residues. The V end was cut by 2 bases, the J end by 4 bases, with 11 bases between. Germline loops: CDR1 SGHRS, CDR2 YFSETQ. The CDR3 DNA follows: TGCGCCAGCAGCTTACTAAATCCAGCAGATACGCAGTATTTT. It specifies CASSLLNPADTQYF.

A few counts support this clonotype. The V call is TRBV12-3 or TRBV12-4, the J call TRBJ1-6; the D gene is possibly TRBD1 (6 bases). This CDR3 comprises 14 residues. Trimming left V 6 bases short and J 6 bases short, with 12 bases between. CDR3 DNA sequence: TGTGCCAGCAGAAGGAGGGGGAGTAATTCACCCCTCCACTTT. Protein: CASRRRGSNSPLHF.

Points on this clonotype: One end of the junction is discordant with germline, which a read error may explain. This chain uses TRBV29-1 with TRBJ2-3, with D unclear. This CDR3 is built from 11 residues. Per the germline V gene, CDR1 is SQVTM and CDR2 is ANQGSEA. The CDR3, as DNA: TGCAGCGTGGAAGGGTGGGATACGCAGTATTTT. Translating it yields CSVEGWDTQYF.

This clonotype was recorded many times. The chain is built from TRBV11-1 and TRBJ2-7, with TRBD2 as a possible D gene (5 bases). Germline-derived CDR1 and CDR2 are SGHAT and FQDESV (reference sequence). This CDR3 contains 14 residues. Between the trimmed V and J ends, which lost 1 base and 0 bases, there was a span of 7 bases. CDR3 in amino acids: CASSLERISYEQYF. In DNA, the CDR3 is TGTGCCAGCAGCTTAGAGCGGATCTCCTACGAGCAGTACTTC.